The 22 T cell receptor beta chains below all came from one sample that was sequenced in a study of cytomegalovirus exposure and HLA in healthy donors. The PCR had 60 Vbeta and 13 Jbeta primers. The assay was immunoSEQ multiplex PCR, and TCRdb's table has in-frame clones only and misses some. This sample has around 64,000 clones, with roughly 90% found just once. The sequenced sample was PBMCs. The receptors derive from a woman in her 30s in good health and CMV-seronegative.

The CDR3 region has the DNA TGTGCCAGCAGCCCGGGACACAAAAACATGAACACTGAAGCTTTCTTT. Its protein product is CASSPGHKNMNTEAFF. V and J are TRBV5-4 and TRBJ1-1, with a tentative D call TRBD1 (6 bases). V dropped 4 bases and J dropped 0 bases, with 16 bases sitting between them. Germline assignment: CDR1 SGHNT and CDR2 YYREEE (reference sequence). There are 16 residues in the CDR3.

Notes on this clone: Other DNA variants within this sample encode the same CDR3. The genes are TRBV18 and TRBJ1-1, with TRBD1 as a possible D gene (6 bases). CDR3 size: 13 residues. Per the germline V gene, CDR1 is KGHSH and CDR2 is LQKENI. The V end was cut by 3 bases, the J end by 1 base, with 6 bases between. The DNA of the CDR3 is TGTGCCAGCTCACCGGGACAGAACACTGAAGCTTTCTTT. It encodes CASSPGQNTEAFF. The variable domain in full, with the rest retrieved from reference TRBV18 and TRBJ1-1, is NAGVMQNPRHLVRRRGQEARLRCSPMKGHSHVYWYRQLPEEGLKFMVYLQKENIIDESGMPKERFSAEFPKEGPSILRIQQVVRGDSAAYFCASSPGQNTEAFFGQGTRLTVV.

V is TRBV19 and J is TRBJ1-2, with D maybe TRBD1 (6 bases). The germline CDR1 and CDR2 sequences are LNHDA and SQIVND (reference sequence). The CDR3 is 12 residues long. V was trimmed by 11 bases and J by 1 base, leaving 11 bases between them. The CDR3 here is CAARQVNYGYTF. The CDR3 nucleotides read TGTGCCGCCAGACAGGTTAACTATGGCTACACCTTC.

This CDR3 is CASSSTGTGETQYF. CDR3 bases: TGCGCCAGCAGCTCAACCGGGACTGGGGAGACCCAGTACTTC. The V call is TRBV5-1, the J call TRBJ2-5; tentative D call: TRBD2 (6 bases). V was shortened by 3 bases and J by 5 bases, with 14 bases between the two germline ends. Per germline, CDR1 SGHRS and CDR2 YFSETQ. The CDR3 has 14 residues.

The chain employs TRBV28 and TRBJ2-1; 9 bases map to TRBD2. V trimming: 10 bases; J trimming: 4 bases; junction bases outside the gene matches: 8. The germline CDR1 and CDR2 sequences are MDHEN and SYDVKM. This CDR3 has 14 amino acids. The CDR3 DNA is TGTGCCACCCAAAGGACTAGCGAATACAATGAGCAGTTCTTC. Translation gives CATQRTSEYNEQFF.

This clone occurred once. V gene TRBV5-1 combines with J gene TRBJ2-1, with no clear D. Trimming removed 0 bases at V and 6 bases at J, with 4 bases between. Germline assignment: CDR1 SGHRS and CDR2 YFSETQ. The CDR3 extends over 12 amino acids. The CDR3 DNA reads TGCGCCAGCAGCTTGGAGAGCAATGAGCAGTTCTTC. It yields the protein CASSLESNEQFF. Based on the CDR3 plus reference TRBV5-1 and TRBJ2-1, the full variable domain is KAGVTQTPRYLIKTRGQQVTLSCSPISGHRSVSWYQQTPGQGLQFLFEYFSETQRNKGNFPGRFSGRQFSNSRSEMNVSTLELGDSALYLCASSLESNEQFFGPGTRLTVL.

The chain carries TRBV5-1 and TRBJ2-7; D remains unclear. V shed 0 bases and J shed 0 bases, with 7 bases lying between them. The CDR3 is made up of 14 amino acids. In germline, CDR1 is SGHRS, CDR2 YFSETQ. Written as DNA, the CDR3 is TGCGCCAGCAGCTTGGTGACAAGCTCCTACGAGCAGTACTTC. It yields the protein CASSLVTSSYEQYF.

This chain uses TRBV7-2 with TRBJ2-5; TRBD2 aligns across 8 bases. CDR3 length: 13 amino acids. Germline CDR1 SGHTA, CDR2 FQGNSA. Unmatched junction bases numbered 6, after V lost 8 bases and J lost 4 bases. The CDR3 coding sequence is TGTGCCAGCGGACTAGCCTTACGAGAGACCCAGTACTTC. Translating gives CASGLALRETQYF.

This chain uses TRBV5-1 with TRBJ1-2, with D uncertain. CDR3 length: 13 amino acids. V was trimmed by 0 bases and J by 7 bases, leaving 10 bases between them. CDR1 and CDR2 from the germline V gene are SGHRS and YFSETQ. The CDR3 DNA reads as TGCGCCAGCAGCTTGGGATGGGAGGCTGGCTACACCTTC. It yields the protein CASSLGWEAGYTF.

This rearrangement joins TRBV27 to TRBJ1-5, with 10 nucleotides matching TRBD1. V lost 3 bases and J lost 5; bases outside the gene matches: 4. This CDR3 contains 15 residues. Germline lookup yields CDR1 MNHEY and CDR2 SMNVEV (reference sequence). CDR3 amino acids: CASSFQGTGDQPQHF. As DNA, the CDR3 is TGTGCCAGCAGTTTCCAAGGGACAGGGGATCAGCCCCAGCATTTT.

This sequence joins TRBV6-1 and TRBJ2-6; perhaps TRBD1 as D (5 bases). CDR3 length: 15 residues. The V gene's germline CDR1 is MNHNS and CDR2 SASEGT. Trimming took 6 bases from V and 0 from J, leaving 9 bases between them. CDR3 coding DNA: TGTGCCAGCAGCCAGGGCAACTCTGGGGCCAACGTCCTGACTTTC. This translates into CASSQGNSGANVLTF.

This chain uses TRBV18 with TRBJ2-5; 7 bases are a match to TRBD2. The end of the DNA aligns better with TRBJ2-7, so the J call may be wrong. The CDR3 sequence is 13 residues long. Germline lookup yields CDR1 KGHSH and CDR2 LQKENI. The CDR3 loop reads CASSPSGIGEQYF. DNA for the CDR3: TGTGCCAGCTCACCCAGCGGGATAGGCGAGCAGTACTTC.

The chain recombines TRBV12-5 with TRBJ1-5; D gene ambiguous. The length of the CDR3 is 12 residues. The ends were cut back, 5 bases at V and 6 bases at J, with 8 bases in the middle. CDR1 is LGHNT, CDR2 FRNRAP, per germline. CDR3 DNA: TGTGCTAGTGGTCTGCCGGGTCAGCCCCAGCATTTT. Its translation: CASGLPGQPQHF. The full variable domain, with the rest looked up from reference TRBV12-5 and TRBJ1-5, is DARVTQTPRHKVTEMGQEVTMRCQPILGHNTVFWYRQTMMQGLELLAYFRNRAPLDDSGMPKDRFSAEMPDATLATLKIQPSEPRDSAVYFCASGLPGQPQHFGDGTRLSIL.

The rearrangement joins TRBV25-1 to TRBJ1-1, with a possible D match to TRBD1 (6 bases). Germline V gene lookup returns CDR1 MGHDK and CDR2 SYGVNS. V was cut by 4 bases and J by 1 base, with 22 bases left in between. There are 18 residues in the CDR3. The CDR3, as DNA: TGTGCCAGCAGTGGGGGGGGCCAAACTAGCGCATCGAACACTGAAGCTTTCTTT. It encodes CASSGGGQTSASNTEAFF.

The V call is TRBV7-3, the J call TRBJ1-1, with 11 nucleotides matching TRBD1. CDR1 is SGHTA and CDR2 is FQGTGA in the germline V gene. The junction had 3 bases not matched to a gene; V was cut back by 3 bases and J by 6 bases. The CDR3 length is 14 residues. The CDR3 protein is CASSLGDRGAEAFF. The DNA for the CDR3 is TGTGCCAGCAGCTTGGGGGACAGGGGGGCTGAAGCTTTCTTT.

On this clone itself: A read error may produce the germline difference seen at one junction end. The rearrangement links TRBV6-5 to TRBJ1-1; D is ambiguous. Germline V gene sequence: CDR1 MNHEY, CDR2 SVGAGI. The CDR3 runs to 15 residues. CDR3 region: CAGSSPSGSNTEAFF. The CDR3 DNA is TGTGCCGGCAGTTCCCCTTCGGGTAGCAACACTGAAGCTTTCTTT.

V and J are TRBV28 and TRBJ1-2; TRBD1 agrees at 12 bases. The CDR3 contains 16 residues. Germline lookup yields CDR1 MDHEN and CDR2 SYDVKM. J lost 7 bases, V lost 7 bases, and 13 bases had no gene match. CDR3: CASTPGQGAGQGGYTF. Written as DNA, the CDR3 is TGTGCCAGCACACCGGGACAGGGGGCAGGACAGGGTGGCTACACCTTC.

CDR3: CASSPGVARADTQYF. Written as DNA, the CDR3 is TGTGCCAGCAGTCCCGGGGTAGCGAGGGCAGATACGCAGTATTTT. The chain carries TRBV2 and TRBJ2-3, with D perhaps TRBD2 (5 bases). The CDR3 loop spans 15 amino acids. Germline V gene data show CDR1 as SNHLY and CDR2 as FYNNEI. V lost 5 bases and J 4 bases, leaving 16 bases between the germline ends. The variable domain in full, completed from reference TRBV2 and TRBJ2-3, reads EPEVTQTPSHQVTQMGQEVILRCVPISNHLYFYWYRQILGQKVEFLVSFYNNEISEKSEIFDDQFSVERPDGSNFTLKIRSTKLEDSAMYFCASSPGVARADTQYFGPGTRLTVL.

This chain links TRBV28 with TRBJ1-1; possible D gene TRBD1, 6 bases. Germline lookup yields CDR1 MDHEN and CDR2 SYDVKM. V lost 6 bases and J 1 base, leaving 15 bases between the germline ends. CDR3 length equals 15 residues. The CDR3 nucleotides are TGTGCCAGCAGCCTAGGTGGGGGCCGGAACACTGAAGCTTTCTTT. This encodes CASSLGGGRNTEAFF.

The gene calls are TRBV7-9 and TRBJ1-4; D not resolved. V dropped 1 base and J dropped 12 bases, with 9 bases sitting between them. The CDR3 sequence is 12 residues long. CDR1 is SEHNR and CDR2 is FQNEAQ in the germline V gene (reference sequence). The CDR3 spells CASSLVNSQLFF. The CDR3 DNA reads as TGTGCCAGCAGCTTAGTTAACAGTCAACTGTTTTTT.

The J gene is TRBJ1-1, the V gene TRBV4-3; no clear D. This CDR3 has 16 amino acids. V was shortened by 2 bases and J by 7 bases, with 20 bases between the two germline ends. Germline values: CDR1 LGHNA, CDR2 YSLEER. Here the CDR3 reads CASSQSSTRAAGEAFF. The CDR3 region has the DNA TGCGCCAGCAGCCAATCCTCTACTAGAGCGGCGGGTGAAGCTTTCTTT.

The J gene is TRBJ2-1, the V gene TRBV21-1; no DNA check was done on the table's D call, TRBD2. TRBV21-1 is a recognized pseudogene. The CDR3 covers 14 residues. CDR3 coding DNA: TGTGCCAGCAGACTAGCGGGAGGGCCAGGGTGGCAGTTCTTC. Translation: CASRLAGGPGWQFF.